This TCR beta chain was identified during a study of radiation and T cells in renal cell carcinoma. The V end lost 6 bases, the J end lost 3 bases, and 14 bases lay between the germline ends. Germline CDR1 MDHEN, CDR2 SYDVKM. The CDR3 is 14 residues long. The data were produced by immunoSEQ multiplex PCR, yet TCRdb's version contains in-frame clones alone and is incomplete. The data contain about 160,000 clones, approximately 90% of them singletons. This sample's time point: baseline pretreatment blood. The treatment is: 15 Gy SBRT to primary tumor, nephrectomy 4 weeks later. The sequenced sample was blood, obtained from a patient whose treatment included radiotherapy and nephrectomy. This clonotype was sampled from a woman in her 70s with renal cell carcinoma. The genes are TRBV28 and TRBJ1-1; D possibly corresponds to TRBD1 (5 bases). In nucleotides, the CDR3 is TGTGCCAGCAGCCAGACAGTTCAGGACACTGAAGCTTTCTTT. Its translation: CASSQTVQDTEAFF.